Included here is one T cell receptor beta chain sequence, with context. This specimen belongs to a study of blood T cell repertoires in COVID-19. For the study at large: Samples taken during acute and convalescent COVID-19 were collected in the United States, Italy and Spain. PBMCs, B-cell-depleted T cells, or T cells provided the cDNA or gDNA that made up the material.

Germline V lookup: CDR1 SGHTA, CDR2 FQGNSA. The CDR3 is 17 amino acids. J gave up 7 bases and V 1 base, and 9 bases lay outside the gene matches. Methods used by the authors: Amplifying reference gene primers gave estimates of nucleated cell counts. Profiled with immunoSEQ multiplex PCR; TCRdb holds only in-frame clones, not every one. Clone size and the V and J calls come from that table; the DNA yielded D and trimming. The sample has 20,000 to 25,000 clones, roughly 88% seen once; the top ten hold about a quarter. The chain uses TRBV7-2 and TRBJ1-6; 8 bases map to TRBD1. The source is a human donor with active COVID-19. The donor label of this sample is uncertain. Sequencing used peripheral blood. In DNA form, the CDR3 reads TGTGCCAGCAGCTTAGAAGGCCAGGGGGCGCGGAATTCACCCCTCCACTTT. Amino acids: CASSLEGQGARNSPLHF. Full variable domain (outside the CDR3, taken from reference TRBV7-2 and TRBJ1-6): GAGVSQSPSNKVTEKGKDVELRCDPISGHTALYWYRQSLGQGLEFLIYFQGNSAPDKSGLPSDRFSAERTGGSVSTLTIQRTQQEDSAVYLCASSLEGQGARNSPLHFGNGTRLTVT.